Following are 15 T cell receptor beta chains from one sample sequenced in a study of OX40 agonist ivuxolimab in advanced cancers. Sequenced by immunoSEQ multiplex PCR; TCRdb stores in-frame clones only, minus some. The sample contains about 94,000 clones, about 90% of which appear only once. The sample consisted of CD4+ or CD8+ T cells sorted from blood, taken in a trial of the OX40 agonist ivuxolimab. These receptors all stem from an adult with an advanced solid tumor such as melanoma, head and neck, liver or kidney cancer.

The chain links TRBV25-1 to TRBJ2-2, with TRBD2 matching over 16 bases. The trim removed 6 bases at V and 6 bases at J, leaving 10 bases unmatched. The CDR3 spans 18 residues. Per germline, CDR1 MGHDK and CDR2 SYGVNS. The CDR3 DNA is TGTGCCAGCAGCAAATACACCGGGACTAGCGGGAGGGCCGGGGAGCTGTTTTTT. Translated, it gives CASSKYTGTSGRAGELFF.

The gene calls are TRBV19 and TRBJ1-5; D call uncertain. Germline CDR1 is LNHDA and CDR2 is SQIVND (reference sequence). This CDR3 region has 15 residues. The V end lost 2 bases, the J end lost 0 bases, and 8 bases lay between the germline ends. The CDR3 DNA is TGTGCCAGTAGTATACGGTTGTATAGCAATCAGCCCCAGCATTTT. This sequence encodes CASSIRLYSNQPQHF.

The rearrangement uses TRBV25-1 and TRBJ2-5; weak D call: TRBD1 (5 bases). Germline V CDR1 and CDR2: MGHDK, SYGVNS. The germline V and J ends were trimmed by 7 bases and 1 base, with 10 bases remaining between them. There are 13 residues in the CDR3. The DNA of the CDR3 is TGTGCCAGCACCGACAGCCCCCAAGAGACCCAGTACTTC. This codes for CASTDSPQETQYF.

The V and J genes are TRBV10-3 and TRBJ1-3; a weak D match, TRBD1 (5 bases). Trimming took off 3 bases at V and 0 bases at J, with 9 bases between the two ends. Germline V lookup: CDR1 ENHRY, CDR2 SYGVKD. The CDR3 has 15 residues. The CDR3 reads CAISDQGFSGNTIYF. The CDR3 bases are TGTGCCATCAGTGACCAGGGTTTCTCTGGAAACACCATATATTTT.

The chain joins TRBV27 to TRBJ1-4; maybe TRBD1 (6 bases). V was trimmed by 0 bases and J by 5 bases, leaving 16 bases between them. This CDR3 is built from 17 residues. Germline V gene lookup returns CDR1 MNHEY and CDR2 SMNVEV (reference sequence). The CDR3 nucleotides read TGTGCCAGCAGTTTATCCTGGCGGGGGAGGGGGAATGAAAAACTGTTTTTT. Its translation: CASSLSWRGRGNEKLFF.

V gene TRBV20-1 combines with J gene TRBJ2-7; D call uncertain. Trimming left V 4 bases short and J 3 bases short, with 7 bases between. This CDR3 is built from 11 residues. Germline loops: CDR1 DFQATT, CDR2 SNEGSKA (reference sequence). The CDR3, as DNA: TGCAGTGCTACGGGCCGCTACGAGCAGTACTTC. Encoded protein: CSATGRYEQYF.

V and J are TRBV30 and TRBJ1-3; a possible D gene is TRBD1 (5 bases). Germline CDR1 reads GTSNPN; CDR2 reads SVGIG (reference sequence). Trimming pared 0 bases from V and 2 bases from J, leaving 8 bases between. This CDR3 is 14 amino acids long. This CDR3 reads CAWSVTGAGNTIYF. Here the CDR3 DNA reads TGTGCCTGGAGTGTAACGGGGGCTGGAAACACCATATATTTT. Filled out from reference TRBV30 and TRBJ1-3, the complete variable domain reads SQTIHQWPATLVQPVGSPLSLECTVEGTSNPNLYWYRQAAGRGLQLLFYSVGIGQISSEVPQNLSASRPQDRQFILSSKKLLLSDSGFYLCAWSVTGAGNTIYFGEGSWLTVV.

This clone has a single count. The chain carries TRBV5-1 and TRBJ2-1; TRBD1 is a possible D gene (6 bases). Germline-derived CDR1 and CDR2 are SGHRS and YFSETQ. Trimming stripped 4 bases from V and 5 bases from J, with 19 bases between. The CDR3 runs to 16 residues. The CDR3 DNA is TGCGCCAGCAGCCCCGGTGACAGGTGGAGAGACAATGAGCAGTTCTTC. The encoded protein is CASSPGDRWRDNEQFF.

This sequence joins TRBV25-1 and TRBJ1-2, with D perhaps matching TRBD1 (6 bases). V was shortened by 5 bases and J by 4 bases, with 11 bases between the two germline ends. Germline V gene data show CDR1 as MGHDK and CDR2 as SYGVNS. CDR3 length: 13 residues. The CDR3 sequence is CASSSGVGYGYTF. The CDR3 DNA sequence: TGTGCCAGCAGTTCAGGGGTGGGCTATGGCTACACCTTC.

Here the CDR3 reads CASSRDRGGEETQYF. Here the CDR3 DNA reads TGTGCCAGCTCACGGGACAGGGGAGGGGAAGAGACCCAGTACTTC. The rearrangement links TRBV18 to TRBJ2-5, with 10 bases identical to TRBD1. Germline V CDR1 and CDR2: KGHSH, LQKENI. The trim removed 4 bases at V and 3 bases at J, leaving 5 bases unmatched. This CDR3 spans 15 amino acids.

In this sample, this clone turned up once. The chain employs TRBV4-3 and TRBJ2-3, with 7 positions matching TRBD2. Per the germline V gene, CDR1 is LGHNA and CDR2 is YSLEER. The J segment lost 3 bases and the V segment lost 2 bases, leaving 11 bases of the junction unmatched. The CDR3 loop spans 17 amino acids. CDR3 DNA sequence: TGCGCCAGCAGCCAATTTGGAGGGAGGGCCCTAACAGATACGCAGTATTTT. Amino acids: CASSQFGGRALTDTQYF.

This clone was counted a single time. J is TRBJ2-7 and V is TRBV11-2, with 8 nucleotides matching TRBD2. The CDR3 spans 15 residues. Trimming removed 4 bases from V and 4 bases from J; junction bases left unmatched: 9. Germline CDR1 is SGHAT and CDR2 is FQNNGV. DNA for the CDR3: TGTGCCAGCAGCTCCTCAGCGGGAGCCCTATACGAGCAGTACTTC. Its protein product is CASSSSAGALYEQYF.

The rearrangement uses TRBV7-9 and TRBJ1-4, with 9 bases identical to TRBD1. CDR3 size: 14 residues. Trimming removed 5 bases from V and 6 bases from J; junction bases left unmatched: 4. Germline CDR1 is SEHNR and CDR2 is FQNEAQ (reference sequence). The CDR3 sequence: CASSPRDRDEKLFF. CDR3 DNA: TGTGCCAGCAGCCCCCGGGACAGGGATGAAAAACTGTTTTTT.

This clone was seen a few times. This chain joins TRBV2 and TRBJ1-3; weak D call: TRBD1 (6 bases). Trimming took 4 bases from V and 2 from J, leaving 12 bases between them. CDR3 size: 15 residues. The germline V gene has CDR1 SNHLY and CDR2 FYNNEI. CDR3 protein: CASSVIQGTGNTIYF. The CDR3 bases are TGTGCCAGCAGTGTAATACAGGGAACTGGAAACACCATATATTTT.

The gene calls are TRBV7-2 and TRBJ1-2; perhaps TRBD1 as D (6 bases). Germline V gene sequence: CDR1 SGHTA, CDR2 FQGNSA. This CDR3 is built from 14 residues. The ends were cut back, 3 bases at V and 5 bases at J, with 13 bases in the middle. The DNA of the CDR3 is TGTGCCAGCAGCTTCGCTACAGGGATATATGGCTACACCTTC. Amino acid sequence: CASSFATGIYGYTF.